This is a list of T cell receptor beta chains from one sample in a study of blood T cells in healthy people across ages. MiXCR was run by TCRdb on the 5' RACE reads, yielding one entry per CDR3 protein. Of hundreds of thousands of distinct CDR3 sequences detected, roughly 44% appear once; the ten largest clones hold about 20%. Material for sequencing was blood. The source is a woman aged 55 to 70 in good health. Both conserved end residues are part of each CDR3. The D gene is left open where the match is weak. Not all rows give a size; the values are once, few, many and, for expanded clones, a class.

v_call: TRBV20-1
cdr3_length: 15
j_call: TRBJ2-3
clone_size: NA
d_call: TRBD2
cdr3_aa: CSARLMGLAGNTQYF
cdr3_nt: TGCAGTGCTAGATTGATGGGACTAGCGGGTAATACGCAGTATTTT

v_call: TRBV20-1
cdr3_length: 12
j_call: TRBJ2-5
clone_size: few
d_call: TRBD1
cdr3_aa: CSASHRGNTQYF
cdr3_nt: TGCAGTGCTTCGCACAGGGGGAACACCCAGTACTTC

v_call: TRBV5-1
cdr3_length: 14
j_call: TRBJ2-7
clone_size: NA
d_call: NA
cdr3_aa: CASSPVGDPVEQYF
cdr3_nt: TGCGCCAGCAGCCCGGTGGGGGATCCGGTCGAGCAGTACTTC

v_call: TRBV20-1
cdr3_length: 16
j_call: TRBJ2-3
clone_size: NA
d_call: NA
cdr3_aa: CSARGQVGGQPDTQYF
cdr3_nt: TGCAGTGCTAGAGGACAGGTGGGGGGGCAGCCAGATACGCAGTATTTT

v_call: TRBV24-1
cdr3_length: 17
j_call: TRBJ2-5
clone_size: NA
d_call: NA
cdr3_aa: CATSDPRLATQQETQYF
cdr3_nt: TGTGCCACCAGTGATCCGCGGTTAGCGACCCAGCAAGAGACCCAGTACTTC

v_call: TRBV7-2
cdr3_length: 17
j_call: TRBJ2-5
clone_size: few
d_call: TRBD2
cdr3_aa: CASSLAPASGRASEQYF
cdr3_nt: TGTGCCAGCAGCTTAGCGCCGGCTAGCGGGAGGGCCAGTGAGCAGTACTTC

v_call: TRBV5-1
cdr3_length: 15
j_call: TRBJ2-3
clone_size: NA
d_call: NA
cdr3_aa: CASSQGPESTDTQYF
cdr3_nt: TGCGCCAGCAGCCAGGGCCCCGAAAGCACAGATACGCAGTATTTT

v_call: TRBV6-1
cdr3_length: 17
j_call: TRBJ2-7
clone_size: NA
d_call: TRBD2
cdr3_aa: CASSGPPLAGGPDEQYF
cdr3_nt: TGTGCCAGCAGTGGTCCTCCGCTAGCGGGGGGGCCAGACGAGCAGTACTTC

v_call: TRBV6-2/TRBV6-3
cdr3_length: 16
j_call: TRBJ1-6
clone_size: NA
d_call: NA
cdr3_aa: CASSSSGRGYNSPLHF
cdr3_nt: TGTGCCAGCAGTTCGTCGGGCAGGGGCTATAATTCACCCCTCCACTTT

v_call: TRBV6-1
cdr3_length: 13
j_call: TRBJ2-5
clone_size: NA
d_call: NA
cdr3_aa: CASSWVFGETQYF
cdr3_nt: TGTGCCAGCAGTTGGGTTTTCGGGGAGACCCAGTACTTC

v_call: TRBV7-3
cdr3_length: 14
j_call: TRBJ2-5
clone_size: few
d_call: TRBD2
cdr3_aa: CASSLMGLAETQYF
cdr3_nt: TGTGCCAGCAGCTTAATGGGACTAGCAGAGACCCAGTACTTC

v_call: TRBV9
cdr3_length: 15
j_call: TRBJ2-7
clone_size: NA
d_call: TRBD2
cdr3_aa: CASSVASSGRFEQYF
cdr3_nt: TGTGCCAGCAGCGTAGCTTCTAGCGGGAGGTTCGAGCAGTACTTC

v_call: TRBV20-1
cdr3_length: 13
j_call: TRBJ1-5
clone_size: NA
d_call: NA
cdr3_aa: CSARFQLNQPQHF
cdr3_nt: TGCAGTGCTAGATTCCAGCTCAATCAGCCCCAGCATTTT

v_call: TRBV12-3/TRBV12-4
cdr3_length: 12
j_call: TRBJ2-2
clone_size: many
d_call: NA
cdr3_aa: CASVRGSGELFF
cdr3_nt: TGTGCCAGCGTCCGGGGATCCGGGGAGCTGTTTTTT

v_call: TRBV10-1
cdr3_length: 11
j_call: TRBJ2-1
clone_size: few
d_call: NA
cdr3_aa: CPRDRYNEQFF
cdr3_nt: TGCCCCCGGGATAGGTACAATGAGCAGTTCTTC

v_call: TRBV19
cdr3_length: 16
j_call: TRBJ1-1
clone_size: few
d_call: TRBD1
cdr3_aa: CASSPRTGGRNTEAFF
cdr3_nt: TGTGCCAGTAGTCCTCGGACAGGGGGCAGAAACACTGAAGCTTTCTTT

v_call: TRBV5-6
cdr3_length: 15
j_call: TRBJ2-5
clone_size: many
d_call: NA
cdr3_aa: CASSLGLGGSETQYF
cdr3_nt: TGTGCCAGCAGCTTGGGGCTGGGGGGATCGGAGACCCAGTACTTC

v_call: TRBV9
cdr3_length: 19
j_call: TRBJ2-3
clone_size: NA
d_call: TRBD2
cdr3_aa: CASGAYRGGLAGGRDTQYF
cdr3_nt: TGTGCCAGCGGAGCTTACAGAGGGGGACTAGCGGGGGGCCGGGATACGCAGTATTTT

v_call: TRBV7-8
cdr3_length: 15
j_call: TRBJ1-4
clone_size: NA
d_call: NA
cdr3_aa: CASSLTDPRNEKLFF
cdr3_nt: TGTGCCAGCAGCCTCACGGACCCCCGTAATGAAAAACTGTTTTTT

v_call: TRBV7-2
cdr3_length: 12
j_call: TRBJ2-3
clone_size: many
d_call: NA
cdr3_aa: CASSLYTDTQYF
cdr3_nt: TGTGCCAGCAGCCTCTACACAGATACGCAGTATTTT

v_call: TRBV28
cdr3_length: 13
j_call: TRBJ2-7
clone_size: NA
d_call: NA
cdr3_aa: CASGAGWSYEQYF
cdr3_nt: TGTGCCAGCGGGGCAGGTTGGTCCTACGAGCAGTACTTC

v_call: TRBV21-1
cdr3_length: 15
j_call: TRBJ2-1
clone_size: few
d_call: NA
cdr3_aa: CASAFSRGRCNEQFF
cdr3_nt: TGTGCCAGCGCATTCAGCCGCGGGAGGTGCAATGAGCAGTTCTTC

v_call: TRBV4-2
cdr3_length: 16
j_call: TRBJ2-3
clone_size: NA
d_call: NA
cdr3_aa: CASSQDRRVFTDAQYF
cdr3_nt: TGTGCCAGCAGCCAAGATCGGCGGGTTTTCACAGATGCGCAGTATTTT

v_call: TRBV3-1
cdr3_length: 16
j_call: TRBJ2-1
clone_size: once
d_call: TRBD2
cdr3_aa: CASSQDSASGQETQFF
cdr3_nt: TGTGCCAGCAGCCAAGATTCTGCTAGCGGTCAAGAGACCCAGTTCTTC

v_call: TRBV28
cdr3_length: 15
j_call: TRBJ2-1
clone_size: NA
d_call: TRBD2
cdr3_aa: CASSSPSGNSYEQFF
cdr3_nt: TGTGCCAGCAGCTCCCCTAGCGGGAATTCGTATGAGCAGTTCTTC

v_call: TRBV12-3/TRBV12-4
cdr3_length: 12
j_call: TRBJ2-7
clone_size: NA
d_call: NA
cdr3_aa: CASSNRSGRQYF
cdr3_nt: TGTGCCAGCAGCAATCGGTCGGGCCGGCAGTACTTC

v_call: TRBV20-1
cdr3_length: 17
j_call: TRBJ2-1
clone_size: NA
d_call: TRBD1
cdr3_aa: CSAREYPDRTYQETQFF
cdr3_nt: TGCAGTGCTAGAGAATACCCGGACAGGACTTATCAAGAGACCCAGTTCTTC

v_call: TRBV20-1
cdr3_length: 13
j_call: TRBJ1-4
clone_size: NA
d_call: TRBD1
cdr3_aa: CSVQGAGGEKLFF
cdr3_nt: TGCAGTGTACAGGGGGCTGGGGGGGAAAAACTGTTTTTT

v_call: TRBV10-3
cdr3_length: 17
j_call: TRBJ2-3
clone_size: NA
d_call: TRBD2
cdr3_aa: CAISRGLAANFTDTQYF
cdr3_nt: TGTGCCATCAGTAGGGGACTAGCGGCCAACTTCACAGATACGCAGTATTTT

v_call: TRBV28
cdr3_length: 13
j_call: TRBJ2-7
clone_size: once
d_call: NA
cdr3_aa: CASSEIMDYEQYF
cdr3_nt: TGTGCCAGCAGTGAGATCATGGACTACGAGCAGTACTTC

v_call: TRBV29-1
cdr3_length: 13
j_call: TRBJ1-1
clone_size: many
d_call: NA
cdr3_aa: CSVQTRGETEAFF
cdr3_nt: TGCAGCGTTCAGACTAGGGGGGAGACTGAAGCTTTCTTT

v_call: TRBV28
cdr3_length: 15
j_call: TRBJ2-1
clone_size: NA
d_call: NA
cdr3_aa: CASSSIGTPNNEQFF
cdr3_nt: TGTGCCAGCAGTTCGATCGGGACTCCTAACAATGAGCAGTTCTTC

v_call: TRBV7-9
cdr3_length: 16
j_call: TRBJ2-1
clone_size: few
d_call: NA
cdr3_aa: CASSLSDYRYWNEQFF
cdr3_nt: TGTGCCAGCAGCCTCAGTGACTACCGTTACTGGAATGAGCAGTTCTTC

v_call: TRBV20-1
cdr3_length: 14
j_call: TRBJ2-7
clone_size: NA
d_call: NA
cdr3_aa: CGASPPAGSYEQYF
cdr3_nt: TGCGGTGCTAGTCCCCCTGCGGGCTCCTACGAGCAGTACTTC

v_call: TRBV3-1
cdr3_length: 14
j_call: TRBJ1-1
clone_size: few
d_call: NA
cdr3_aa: CASSQDWASTRAFF
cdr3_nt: TGTGCCAGCAGCCAAGATTGGGCCAGCACTCGAGCTTTCTTT

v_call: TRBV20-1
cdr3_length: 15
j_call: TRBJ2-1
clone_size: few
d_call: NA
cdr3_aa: CSASHRDGVYNEQFF
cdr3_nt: TGCAGTGCTAGCCATCGGGACGGAGTTTACAATGAGCAGTTCTTC

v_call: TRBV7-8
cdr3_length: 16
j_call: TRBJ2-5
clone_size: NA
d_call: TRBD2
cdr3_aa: CASSKGGTSGPSGQYF
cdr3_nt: TGTGCCAGCAGCAAAGGAGGAACTAGCGGGCCCTCGGGGCAGTACTTC

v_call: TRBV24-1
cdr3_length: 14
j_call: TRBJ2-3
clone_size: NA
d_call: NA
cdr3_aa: CATSDPQRPDTQYF
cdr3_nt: TGTGCCACCAGTGATCCGCAGAGGCCAGATACGCAGTATTTT

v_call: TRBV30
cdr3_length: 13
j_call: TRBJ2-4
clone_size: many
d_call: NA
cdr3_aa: CAWSVGVRDIQYF
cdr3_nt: TGTGCCTGGAGTGTAGGCGTAAGGGACATTCAGTACTTC

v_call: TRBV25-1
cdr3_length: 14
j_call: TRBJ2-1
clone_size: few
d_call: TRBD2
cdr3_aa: CASIGPGGYNEQFF
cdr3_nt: TGTGCCAGCATAGGTCCGGGGGGGTACAATGAGCAGTTCTTC

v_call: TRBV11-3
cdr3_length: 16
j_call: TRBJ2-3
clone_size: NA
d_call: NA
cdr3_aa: CASSLYGVGETDTQYF
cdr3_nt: TGTGCCAGCAGCTTATATGGAGTGGGTGAGACAGATACGCAGTATTTT

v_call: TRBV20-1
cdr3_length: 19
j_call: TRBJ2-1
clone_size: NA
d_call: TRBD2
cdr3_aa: CSARDLTSGRSYSYNEQFF
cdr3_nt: TGCAGTGCTAGAGACCTGACTAGCGGGAGGTCCTATTCCTACAATGAGCAGTTCTTC

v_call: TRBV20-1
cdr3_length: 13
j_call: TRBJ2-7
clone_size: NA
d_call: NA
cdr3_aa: CSASSRDFYEQYF
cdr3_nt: TGCAGTGCTAGTAGCAGGGACTTCTACGAGCAGTACTTC

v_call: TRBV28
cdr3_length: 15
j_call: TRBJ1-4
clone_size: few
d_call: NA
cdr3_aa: CASRGASSTNEKLFF
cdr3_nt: TGTGCCAGCAGGGGAGCTTCCTCAACTAATGAAAAACTGTTTTTT

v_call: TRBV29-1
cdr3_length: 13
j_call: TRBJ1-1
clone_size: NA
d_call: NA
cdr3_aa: CSVEREGITEAFF
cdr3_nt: TGCAGCGTTGAAAGGGAGGGGATCACTGAAGCTTTCTTT

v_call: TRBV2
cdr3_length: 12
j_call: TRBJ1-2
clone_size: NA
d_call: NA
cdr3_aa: CATGIGERGYTF
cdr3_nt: TGTGCCACGGGAATAGGAGAACGAGGCTACACCTTC

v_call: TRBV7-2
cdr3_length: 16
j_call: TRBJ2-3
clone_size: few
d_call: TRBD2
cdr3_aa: CASSPRLAGGGDTQYF
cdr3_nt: TGTGCCAGCAGCCCCCGACTAGCGGGGGGCGGGGATACGCAGTATTTT

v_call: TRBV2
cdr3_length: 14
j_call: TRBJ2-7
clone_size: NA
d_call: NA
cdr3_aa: CASSVTGHSNEQYF
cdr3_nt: TGTGCCAGCAGTGTCACGGGTCACTCAAACGAGCAGTACTTC

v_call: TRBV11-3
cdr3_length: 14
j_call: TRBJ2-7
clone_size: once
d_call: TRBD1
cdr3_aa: CASSLNRGQYEQYF
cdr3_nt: TGTGCCAGCAGCTTGAACAGGGGGCAGTACGAGCAGTACTTC

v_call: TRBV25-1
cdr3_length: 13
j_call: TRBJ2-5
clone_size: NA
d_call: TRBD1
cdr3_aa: CASGTGGSETQYF
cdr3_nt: TGTGCCAGCGGAACAGGGGGCTCAGAGACCCAGTACTTC

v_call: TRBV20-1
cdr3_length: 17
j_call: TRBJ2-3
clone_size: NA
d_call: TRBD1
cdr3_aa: CSARDARGQGFTDTQYF
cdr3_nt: TGCAGTGCTAGAGATGCGAGGGGACAGGGTTTTACAGATACGCAGTATTTT

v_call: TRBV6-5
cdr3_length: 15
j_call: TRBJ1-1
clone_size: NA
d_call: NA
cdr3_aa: CASSYSRGLNTEAFF
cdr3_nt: TGTGCCAGCAGTTACTCACGGGGCTTGAACACTGAAGCTTTCTTT

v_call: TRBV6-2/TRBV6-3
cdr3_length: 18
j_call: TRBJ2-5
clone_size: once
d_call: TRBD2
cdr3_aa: CASRLTSGSTWGQETQYF
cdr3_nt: TGTGCCAGCAGGCTCACTAGCGGGTCGACCTGGGGGCAAGAGACCCAGTACTTC

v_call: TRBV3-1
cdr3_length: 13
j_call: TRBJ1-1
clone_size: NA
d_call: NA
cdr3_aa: CASSQVPDTEAFF
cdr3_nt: TGTGCCAGCAGCCAAGTCCCGGACACTGAAGCTTTCTTT

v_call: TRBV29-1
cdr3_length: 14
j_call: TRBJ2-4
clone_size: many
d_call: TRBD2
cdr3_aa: CSVDFLAGGNIQYF
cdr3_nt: TGCAGCGTTGACTTCCTAGCGGGAGGAAACATTCAGTACTTC

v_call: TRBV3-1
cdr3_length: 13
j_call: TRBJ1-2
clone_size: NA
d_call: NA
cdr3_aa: CASSQAQGHGYTF
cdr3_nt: TGTGCCAGCAGCCAAGCACAGGGTCATGGCTACACCTTC

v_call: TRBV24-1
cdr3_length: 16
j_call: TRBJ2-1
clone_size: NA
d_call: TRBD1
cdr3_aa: CVTSAPGQGPYNEQFF
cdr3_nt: TGTGTCACCAGTGCCCCCGGACAGGGGCCCTACAATGAGCAGTTCTTC

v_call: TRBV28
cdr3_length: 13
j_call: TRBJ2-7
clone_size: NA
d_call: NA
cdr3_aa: CASSPPSNNEQYF
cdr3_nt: TGTGCCAGCAGTCCCCCGAGCAACAATGAGCAGTACTTC

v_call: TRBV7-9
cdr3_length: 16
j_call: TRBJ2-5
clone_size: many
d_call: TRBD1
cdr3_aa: CASSNSPGQGTETQYF
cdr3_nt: TGTGCCAGCAGCAATTCTCCGGGACAGGGGACAGAGACCCAGTACTTC

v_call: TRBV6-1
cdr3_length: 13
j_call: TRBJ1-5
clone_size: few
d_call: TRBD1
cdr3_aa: CASDDRGNQPQHF
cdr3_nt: TGTGCCAGCGACGACAGGGGCAATCAGCCCCAGCATTTT